Each of the 27 T cell receptor beta chains below was sequenced from the same sample in a study of response to subunit inactivated influenza vaccine. TCRdb re-called the RT-PCR reads with MiXCR, one entry per CDR3 protein. The sample holds around 470,000 distinct CDR3 sequences, more than 7% seen once. The material sequenced was PBMCs from blood, taken less than 25 months after vaccination. These receptors were obtained from a man aged 45 to 70 who received an inactivated influenza vaccine.

This clonotype was found a few times. The V gene is TRBV4-3, the J gene TRBJ2-1, with TRBD2 matching over 7 bases. The germline CDR1 and CDR2 sequences are LGHNA and YSLEER. This CDR3 contains 18 residues. V trimming: 0 bases; J trimming: 0 bases; junction bases outside the gene matches: 8. The CDR3 DNA follows: TGCGCCAGCAGCCAAGATTCTGCGGGGGTCCTCTCCTACAATGAGCAGTTCTTC. Translating gives CASSQDSAGVLSYNEQFF.

This clonotype was recorded a few times. The chain uses TRBV7-2 and TRBJ2-7; D unresolved. CDR1 and CDR2 from the germline V gene are SGHTA and FQGNSA. This CDR3 has 15 amino acids. Trimming took 1 base from V and 6 from J, leaving 16 bases between them. The CDR3 reads CASSLVPGTPTEQYF. The CDR3, as DNA: TGTGCCAGCAGCTTAGTCCCGGGCACCCCTACCGAGCAGTACTTC. Full variable domain (remainder filled in from reference TRBV7-2 and TRBJ2-7): GAGVSQSPSNKVTEKGKDVELRCDPISGHTALYWYRQSLGQGLEFLIYFQGNSAPDKSGLPSDRFSAERTGGSVSTLTIQRTQQEDSAVYLCASSLVPGTPTEQYFGPGTRLTVT.

CDR3 residues: CASTNEGLNSPLHF. The CDR3 bases are TGTGCCAGCACCAATGAGGGCCTTAATTCACCCCTCCACTTT. J is TRBJ1-6 and V is TRBV7-9; D is unresolved. V lost 7 bases to trimming and J lost 6 bases, with 13 bases between them. The CDR3 contains 14 residues. CDR1 is SEHNR, CDR2 FQNEAQ, per germline (reference sequence).

This clonotype has ten or more counts. The chain employs TRBV11-2 and TRBJ2-5, with D uncertain. The germline CDR1 and CDR2 sequences are SGHAT and FQNNGV. The CDR3 contains 15 residues. Trimming pared 5 bases from V and 2 bases from J, leaving 15 bases between. The CDR3 is CASSQTRAQQETQYF. The CDR3 nucleotides read TGTGCCAGCAGCCAGACCCGGGCCCAGCAAGAGACCCAGTACTTC.

A few counts support this clonotype. V gene TRBV13 combines with J gene TRBJ2-7; D call uncertain. Per germline, CDR1 PRHDT and CDR2 FYEKMQ (reference sequence). The length of the CDR3 is 12 residues. The germline V and J ends were trimmed by 5 bases and 3 bases, with 8 bases remaining between them. CDR3 region: CASSTLGYEQYF. The CDR3 DNA follows: TGTGCCAGCAGCACCCTTGGCTACGAGCAGTACTTC.

This clonotype was seen a few times. This sequence joins TRBV5-1 and TRBJ2-2, with a tentative D call TRBD2 (5 bases). CDR3 size: 15 residues. The germline CDR1 and CDR2 sequences are SGHRS and YFSETQ. V gave up 2 bases and J gave up 6 bases, with 14 bases separating them. This CDR3 reads CASSFRTASAGELFF. CDR3 in DNA: TGCGCCAGCAGCTTCAGGACTGCCAGTGCCGGGGAGCTGTTTTTT.

The table lists this clonotype with a few counts. The V gene is TRBV9, the J gene TRBJ2-5, with 8 bases fitting TRBD2. Trimming removed 1 base from V and 0 bases from J; junction bases left unmatched: 5. Germline-derived CDR1 and CDR2 are SGDLS and YYNGEE. This CDR3 comprises 16 residues. The CDR3 is CASSVRASGHQETQYF. CDR3 nucleotide sequence: TGTGCCAGCAGCGTACGAGCTAGCGGGCACCAAGAGACCCAGTACTTC.

The chain has TRBV9 and TRBJ2-2; D may be TRBD1 (6 bases). Per the germline V gene, CDR1 is SGDLS and CDR2 is YYNGEE. CDR3 size: 15 residues. The ends were cut back, 0 bases at V and 1 base at J, with 7 bases in the middle. This CDR3 reads CASSVADRNTGELFF. The CDR3 nucleotides read TGTGCCAGCAGCGTAGCGGACAGGAACACCGGGGAGCTGTTTTTT.

The rearrangement joins TRBV12-3 or TRBV12-4 to TRBJ2-2; TRBD1 agrees at 10 bases. V shed 6 bases, J shed 8 bases, and the junction held 12 bases outside the gene matches. The CDR3 is made up of 16 amino acids. The CDR3 DNA sequence: TGTGCCAGCAGCCTACGCCGGGACAGGGGCCGGGGGGAGCTGTTTTTT. Translated, it gives CASSLRRDRGRGELFF.

The rearrangement joins TRBV9 to TRBJ2-7, with TRBD1 matching 7 bases. Per the germline V gene, CDR1 is SGDLS and CDR2 is YYNGEE. The CDR3 extends over 15 amino acids. V was clipped by 3 bases and J by 0 bases; unmatched bases: 6. This CDR3 is CASSASGQNSYEQYF. The CDR3 DNA follows: TGTGCCAGCAGCGCCTCGGGACAGAACTCCTACGAGCAGTACTTC.

Ten or more counts support this clonotype. The CDR3 is CASSYGTSGGPDNEQFF. The CDR3 bases are TGCGCCAGCAGCTATGGGACTAGCGGGGGGCCAGACAATGAGCAGTTCTTC. This chain joins TRBV5-1 and TRBJ2-1, with 15 bases matching TRBD2. CDR1 is SGHRS and CDR2 is YFSETQ in the germline V gene. J was trimmed by 5 bases and V by 3 bases; bases with no gene match: 6. CDR3 length equals 17 residues.

This clonotype was picked up many times. Here the CDR3 reads CASSLNNYEQYF. The DNA of the CDR3 is TGTGCCAGCAGTCTGAATAACTACGAGCAGTACTTC. This chain links TRBV11-2 with TRBJ2-7; D not certain. With 6 bases removed from V and 3 bases from J, the gap between germline ends came to 9 bases. The CDR3 contains 12 residues. Germline V gene lookup returns CDR1 SGHAT and CDR2 FQNNGV.

At least ten counts were recorded for this clonotype. The chain uses TRBV10-3 and TRBJ2-2; D is ambiguous. In germline, CDR1 is ENHRY, CDR2 SYGVKD. This CDR3 is built from 13 residues. Between the trimmed V and J ends, which lost 7 bases and 5 bases, there was a span of 11 bases. The CDR3 DNA sequence: TGTGCCATCAAACAAGTGGCGACCGGGGAGCTGTTTTTT. Translation gives CAIKQVATGELFF.

This clonotype was observed at least ten times. As DNA, the CDR3 is TGTGCCACCAGTTCTGTAGGACAAGCGAACACCGGGGAGCTGTTTTTT. Amino acid sequence: CATSSVGQANTGELFF. This sequence joins TRBV24-1 and TRBJ2-2, with D perhaps TRBD1 (5 bases). This CDR3 contains 16 residues. The V gene's germline CDR1 is KGHDR and CDR2 SFDVKD. Trimming removed 6 bases at V and 0 bases at J, with 13 bases between.

This clonotype came up a few times. This chain joins TRBV18 and TRBJ2-3; 9 bases fit TRBD1. The CDR3 covers 15 residues. V gave up 2 bases and J gave up 2 bases; unmatched junction bases: 2. Germline CDR1 is KGHSH and CDR2 is LQKENI. The CDR3: CASSPTGGPTDTQYF. The CDR3 bases are TGTGCCAGCTCACCAACAGGGGGCCCCACAGATACGCAGTATTTT.

Ten or more counts support this clonotype. The genes are TRBV5-1 and TRBJ2-3; 8 bases line up with TRBD1. Germline V gene lookup returns CDR1 SGHRS and CDR2 YFSETQ. The trim removed 4 bases at V and 3 bases at J, leaving 7 bases unmatched. This CDR3 has 15 residues. The CDR3 DNA follows: TGCGCCAGCAGCCAGGACAGGGCCGCAACAGATACGCAGTATTTT. Amino acids: CASSQDRAATDTQYF.

The gene calls are TRBV20-1 and TRBJ2-5; perhaps D is TRBD1 or TRBD2 (5 bases each). The V and J ends lost 6 bases and 5 bases respectively, with 13 bases between them. This CDR3 contains 12 residues. Germline V gene data show CDR1 as DFQATT and CDR2 as SNEGSKA (reference sequence). CDR3 sequence reads: CSASRGSETQYF. As DNA, the CDR3 is TGCAGTGCGTCGAGGGGATCCGAGACCCAGTACTTC.

This clonotype was picked up many times. V usage is TRBV20-1 and J usage is TRBJ2-7; either TRBD1 or TRBD2 may fit D (5 bases each). Trimming shortened V by 2 bases and J by 2 bases, and 19 bases separated the two germline ends. There are 16 residues in the CDR3. Germline loops: CDR1 DFQATT, CDR2 SNEGSKA (reference sequence). The CDR3 DNA reads TGCAGTGCTAGACTAAGGGGCCAGCGGAGCCCCTACGAGCAGTACTTC. Translation: CSARLRGQRSPYEQYF.

This clonotype showed up just a few times. V and J are TRBV14 and TRBJ2-7; D might be TRBD2 (5 bases). This CDR3 comprises 15 residues. The V and J ends lost 3 bases and 1 base respectively, with 13 bases between them. CDR1 and CDR2 (germline): SGHDN, FVKESK. This CDR3 is CASSQVEDGSYEQYF. DNA of the CDR3: TGTGCCAGCAGCCAGGTGGAGGACGGATCCTACGAGCAGTACTTC.

On this clonotype: Because it lacks the conserved phenylalanine or tryptophan at the end, this CDR3 is likely a read error. The limits of the CDR3 on the DNA are not certain, so only TCRdb's listed CDR3 is given. The chain uses TRBV5-1 and TRBJ2-7. Germline CDR1 reads SGHRS; CDR2 reads YFSETQ. The CDR3 contains 12 residues when both ends are counted. The CDR3 here is CAGELRVTVEYS.

Only a few counts were recorded for this clonotype. The chain joins TRBV21-1 to TRBJ1-6. TRBV21-1 is a listed pseudogene. The CDR3 is made up of 13 amino acids. CDR3: CASLTDRGSPLHF. The CDR3 coding sequence is TGTGCCAGCTTAACGGATAGAGGGTCACCCCTCCACTTT.

This clonotype was seen a few times. The chain combines TRBV20-1 with TRBJ2-5; D uncertain. Per the germline V gene, CDR1 is DFQATT and CDR2 is SNEGSKA (reference sequence). CDR3 length: 11 residues. V lost 0 bases and J 7 bases, leaving 6 bases between the germline ends. The CDR3 coding sequence is TGCAGTGCTAGAGAGCCCGCGACCCAGTACTTC. Protein product: CSAREPATQYF.

This clonotype was counted only a few times. The chain couples TRBV29-1 to TRBJ1-2; 9 positions match TRBD1. Germline CDR1 reads SQVTM; CDR2 reads ANQGSEA. The CDR3 consists of 13 residues. V lost 5 bases and J lost 2; bases outside the gene matches: 3. For the CDR3, the DNA is TGCAGCGTTCGACAGGGGGGGAACTATGGCTACACCTTC. Its protein product is CSVRQGGNYGYTF.

A few counts support this clonotype. This sequence joins TRBV5-1 and TRBJ2-2; a possible D gene is TRBD1 (6 bases). Trimming cost V 6 bases and J 4 bases, with 22 bases left between them. Looked up from germline, CDR1 is SGHRS and CDR2 is YFSETQ. CDR3 length equals 17 residues. CDR3 nucleotide sequence: TGCGCCAGCACCGCTACATTTCGACAGGCTCCCACCGGGGAGCTGTTTTTT. The encoded protein is CASTATFRQAPTGELFF.

At least ten counts were recorded for this clonotype. The rearrangement links TRBV20-1 to TRBJ1-6; D is possibly TRBD1 (5 bases). The ends were cut back, 6 bases at V and 12 bases at J, with 15 bases in the middle. The germline CDR1 and CDR2 sequences are DFQATT and SNEGSKA (reference sequence). The CDR3 is 12 amino acids. The CDR3 DNA reads as TGCAGTGCATATTCAGGGTCGGGACCCCTCCACTTT. Translation: CSAYSGSGPLHF.

This clonotype was seen only a few times. The genes are TRBV20-1 and TRBJ1-4; possibly TRBD1 for D (5 bases). The ends were cut back, 8 bases at V and 6 bases at J, with 13 bases in the middle. The CDR3 length is 12 residues. Germline assignment: CDR1 DFQATT and CDR2 SNEGSKA (reference sequence). CDR3 sequence reads: CSSPGPDEKLFF. DNA for the CDR3: TGCAGTTCACCGGGACCAGATGAAAAACTGTTTTTT.

This clonotype was observed a few times. The rearrangement uses TRBV30 and TRBJ1-5, with TRBD1 as a possible D gene (5 bases). Trimming removed 2 bases at V and 6 bases at J, with 11 bases between. The CDR3 spans 13 residues. Germline lookup yields CDR1 GTSNPN and CDR2 SVGIG (reference sequence). The CDR3: CAWSPGESQPQHF. Written as DNA, the CDR3 is TGTGCCTGGAGTCCGGGGGAGAGTCAGCCCCAGCATTTT.